The 9 T cell receptor beta chains in this list originate from one sample, sequenced in a study of blood T cell repertoires in COVID-19. Measured with immunoSEQ multiplex PCR; TCRdb has only the in-frame clones, and not every one. The data show 95,000 to 150,000 clones, 75% to 90% seen once. The sequenced sample was peripheral blood. All receptors come from a man between 65 and 80 years old with active or convalescent COVID-19.

This chain links TRBV13 with TRBJ2-7; 13 bases are a match to TRBD2. V was pared by 4 bases and J by 6 bases, with 9 bases of the junction left unmatched. CDR1 is PRHDT, CDR2 FYEKMQ, per germline (reference sequence). The CDR3 length is 16 residues. The CDR3 spells CASSSAGLAGVGEQYF. The CDR3, as DNA: TGTGCCAGCAGCTCCGCTGGACTAGCGGGAGTGGGCGAGCAGTACTTC.

The V gene is TRBV19, the J gene TRBJ2-7; TRBD1 might be the D (7 bases). The CDR3 runs 16 residues. Germline V gives CDR1 LNHDA, CDR2 SQIVND (reference sequence). Trimming removed 4 bases at V and 5 bases at J, with 21 bases between. CDR3 amino acids: CASSTRTGGRRDEQYF. In nucleotides, the CDR3 is TGTGCCAGTAGTACACGGACAGGAGGGCGGAGGGACGAGCAGTACTTC.

This chain uses TRBV6-6 with TRBJ1-2, with D perhaps TRBD1 (5 bases). V was pared by 7 bases and J by 4 bases, with 13 bases between. The CDR3 has 13 amino acids. CDR1 is MNHNY and CDR2 is SVGAGI in the germline V gene (reference sequence). CDR3 in amino acids: CASTARQFYGYTF. CDR3 DNA: TGTGCCAGCACCGCCAGACAGTTCTATGGCTACACCTTC.

The chain uses TRBV27 and TRBJ1-1, with D perhaps TRBD1 (6 bases). The CDR3 has 14 residues. CDR1 and CDR2 (germline): MNHEY, SMNVEV (reference sequence). V was trimmed by 7 bases and J by 0 bases, leaving 12 bases between them. CDR3 nucleotides: TGTGCCAGCATGGCAGGGGCTCTGAACACTGAAGCTTTCTTT. Translated, it gives CASMAGALNTEAFF.

The genes are TRBV28 and TRBJ1-3; D not certain. In germline, CDR1 is MDHEN, CDR2 SYDVKM. V lost 7 bases and J 4 bases, leaving 5 bases between the germline ends. There are 11 residues in the CDR3. The CDR3 loop reads CASTVGNTIYF. The DNA for the CDR3 is TGTGCCAGCACGGTCGGAAACACCATATATTTT.

The chain uses TRBV18 and TRBJ2-6; D possibly corresponds to TRBD1 (5 bases). Germline-derived CDR1 and CDR2 are KGHSH and LQKENI. This CDR3 comprises 17 residues. Trimming removed 5 bases from V and 0 bases from J, with 14 bases in between. CDR3 in DNA: TGTGCCAGCTCATTACAGGCTTGGGCCTCTGGGGCCAACGTCCTGACTTTC. Translated, it gives CASSLQAWASGANVLTF.

V and J are TRBV7-2 and TRBJ1-6; D call uncertain. The length of the CDR3 is 15 residues. V gave up 4 bases and J gave up 0 bases, with 7 bases separating them. Per the germline V gene, CDR1 is SGHTA and CDR2 is FQGNSA. The CDR3: CASSSGGSYNSPLHF. The CDR3 DNA follows: TGTGCCAGCAGCTCCGGAGGCTCCTATAATTCACCCCTCCACTTT.

The chain has TRBV2 and TRBJ2-7, with D perhaps TRBD1 (5 bases). Germline CDR1 and CDR2: SNHLY and FYNNEI. Trimming removed 2 bases at V and 3 bases at J, with 17 bases between. This CDR3 comprises 16 residues. The CDR3 protein is CASSERGQSSYYEQYF. In DNA, the CDR3 is TGTGCCAGCAGTGAAAGGGGCCAGTCAAGTTACTACGAGCAGTACTTC.

The chain is built from TRBV2 and TRBJ2-5; D perhaps matches TRBD2 (5 bases). The ends were cut back, 8 bases at V and 2 bases at J, with 12 bases in the middle. The V gene's germline CDR1 is SNHLY and CDR2 FYNNEI. This CDR3 comprises 13 residues. The CDR3 DNA follows: TGTGCCAGCGCGGCGGGTCGACAAGAGACCCAGTACTTC. Its protein product is CASAAGRQETQYF.